These 30 T cell receptor beta chains originate from one sample sequenced in a study of T cells in Graves' hyperthyroidism and ophthalmopathy. What was amplified from RNA transcripts were TCR beta CDR3 regions. The study used the HTBI primer set for a first-round RT-PCR of the TCR CDR3. TCRdb passed the multiplex PCR reads through MiXCR, listing each CDR3 protein once. The sample consists of approximately 640,000 distinct CDR3 sequences, 16% of them appearing once. The source material was blood. The source is a woman aged 25 to 45 with Graves' hyperthyroidism.

This clonotype appeared many times. The chain joins TRBV7-2 to TRBJ2-5; perhaps TRBD2 as D (5 bases). Germline loops: CDR1 SGHTA, CDR2 FQGNSA. The V end lost 0 bases, the J end lost 0 bases, and 5 bases lay between the germline ends. This CDR3 has 14 residues. The CDR3 DNA is TGTGCCAGCAGCTTAGCGGGAGACCAAGAGACCCAGTACTTC. This codes for CASSLAGDQETQYF.

This clonotype was counted many times. The chain carries TRBV2 and TRBJ2-7; D might be TRBD2 (7 bases). The V and J ends lost 2 bases and 2 bases respectively, with 10 bases between them. Germline CDR1 is SNHLY and CDR2 is FYNNEI. The CDR3 totals 14 residues. The CDR3 bases are TGTGCCAGCAGTGAACGGGGGGCCGCCTACGAGCAGTACTTC. This translates into CASSERGAAYEQYF.

This clonotype appeared a few times. For the CDR3, the DNA is TGTGCCAGCAGTGAACTAACAGGGGGGCATGAAAAACTGTTTTTT. Protein product: CASSELTGGHEKLFF. V is TRBV6-1 and J is TRBJ1-4, with TRBD1 identical over 8 bases. The CDR3 has 15 residues. With V trimmed by 2 bases and J by 6 bases, 5 bases remained unmatched. Germline-derived CDR1 and CDR2 are MNHNS and SASEGT.

This clonotype was seen only a few times. The V gene is TRBV11-2, the J gene TRBJ2-5, with D unclear. Germline-derived CDR1 and CDR2 are SGHAT and FQNNGV. V gave up 3 bases and J gave up 4 bases, with 6 bases separating them. The CDR3 has 12 residues. CDR3 loop: CASSFTVETQYF. The CDR3 bases are TGTGCCAGCAGCTTTACTGTAGAGACCCAGTACTTC.

At least ten counts were recorded for this clonotype. This chain joins TRBV18 and TRBJ2-7, with 9 bases lining up with TRBD2. The CDR3 runs 15 residues. V dropped 2 bases and J dropped 3; count of bases not matched to a gene: 5. Germline CDR1 is KGHSH and CDR2 is LQKENI. CDR3 protein: CASSPGLAGFYEQYF. DNA for the CDR3: TGTGCCAGCTCACCAGGGCTAGCGGGATTCTACGAGCAGTACTTC.

Points on this clonotype: One junction end disagrees with the germline gene, perhaps due to a read error. The rearrangement uses TRBV6-9 and TRBJ2-3; 7 bases are shared with TRBD1. The CDR3 loop spans 13 amino acids. The germline V gene has CDR1 MNHGY and CDR2 SVAAGI. In DNA form, the CDR3 reads TGTACCAGCAGTTACCAGGGGGCAGATACGCAGTATTTT. Protein sequence: CTSSYQGADTQYF.

This clonotype was recorded many times. This chain joins TRBV3-1 and TRBJ2-3; D possibly corresponds to TRBD1 (6 bases). The V gene lost 3 bases and the J gene lost 6 bases, with 16 bases spanning the gap. CDR1 LGHDT and CDR2 YNNKEL come from the germline V gene (reference sequence). The CDR3 is made up of 15 amino acids. The CDR3 reads CASSHLTGSGDTQYF. CDR3 in DNA: TGTGCCAGCAGCCACCTGACAGGCTCGGGGGATACGCAGTATTTT.

This chain joins TRBV6-2 or TRBV6-3 and TRBJ1-5, with D unresolved. The V gene lost 6 bases and the J gene lost 0 bases, with 9 bases spanning the gap. The germline gives CDR1 MNHEY, CDR2 SVGEGT. The CDR3 has 14 amino acids. The CDR3 here is CASRRASSNQPQHF. The CDR3 bases are TGTGCCAGCAGGCGAGCCAGTAGCAATCAGCCCCAGCATTTT.

The chain recombines TRBV19 with TRBJ1-1; weak D call: TRBD1 (6 bases). CDR1 and CDR2 (germline): LNHDA, SQIVND (reference sequence). This CDR3 is 17 amino acids long. The V gene lost 4 bases and the J gene lost 0 bases, with 18 bases spanning the gap. In DNA form, the CDR3 reads TGTGCCAGTAGTACCGTCGGTTGGGGGGCAATGAACACTGAAGCTTTCTTT. Amino acid sequence: CASSTVGWGAMNTEAFF.

V and J are TRBV7-9 and TRBJ1-4; possibly TRBD1 for D (5 bases). Looked up from germline, CDR1 is SEHNR and CDR2 is FQNEAQ (reference sequence). The CDR3 covers 13 residues. V dropped 1 base and J dropped 11 bases, with 11 bases sitting between them. CDR3 coding DNA: TGTGCCAGCAGCTTAGAGCGTTGGGACAAACTGTTTTTT. Its protein is CASSLERWDKLFF.

The sample holds many counts of this clonotype. This chain uses TRBV6-1 with TRBJ1-1; TRBD1 agrees at 7 bases. CDR3 length: 16 residues. V trimming: 5 bases; J trimming: 4 bases; junction bases outside the gene matches: 13. Germline CDR1 and CDR2: MNHNS and SASEGT. Here the CDR3 reads CASSRQGLGTGTEAFF. The CDR3, as DNA: TGTGCCAGCAGTCGACAGGGCCTCGGCACGGGCACTGAAGCTTTCTTT.

This clonotype was seen repeatedly, ten times or more. The chain links TRBV18 to TRBJ2-1, with 11 bases matching TRBD2. The CDR3 covers 17 residues. Germline CDR1 reads KGHSH; CDR2 reads LQKENI. The V segment lost 1 base and the J segment 4 bases; nucleotides outside the gene matches: 6. The DNA of the CDR3 is TGTGCCAGCTCACCACAGCCCGGGACTAGCGGATACAATGAGCAGTTCTTC. It codes for CASSPQPGTSGYNEQFF.

This rearrangement joins TRBV12-3 or TRBV12-4 to TRBJ2-7; 8 nucleotides align to TRBD2. The CDR3 contains 12 residues. V dropped 10 bases and J dropped 6; count of bases not matched to a gene: 8. The CDR3 sequence: CANSPGGGEQYF. CDR3 nucleotide sequence: TGTGCCAACAGCCCCGGGGGGGGCGAGCAGTACTTC.

In its sample, this clonotype was seen a few times. The V and J genes are TRBV5-5 and TRBJ1-4, with a possible D match to TRBD1 (5 bases). CDR1 is SGHKS, CDR2 YYEKEE, per germline (reference sequence). The CDR3 length is 15 residues. Trimming took 4 bases from V and 8 from J, leaving 18 bases between them. The CDR3 protein is CASSPGTVESEKLFF. Written as DNA, the CDR3 is TGTGCCAGCAGCCCAGGGACGGTGGAGAGCGAAAAACTGTTTTTT.

In this sample, this clonotype turned up a few times. The CDR3 DNA reads as TGTGCCAGCAGCTTTGAGGAGGGGATTGAGTACTTC. It codes for CASSFEEGIEYF. This chain uses TRBV7-9 with TRBJ2-5; a weak D match, TRBD2 (6 bases). Germline V lookup: CDR1 SEHNR, CDR2 FQNEAQ (reference sequence). This CDR3 contains 12 residues. V lost 3 bases and J 12 bases, leaving 14 bases between the germline ends.

The chain recombines TRBV2 with TRBJ2-6; 9 bases agree with TRBD1. Per the germline V gene, CDR1 is SNHLY and CDR2 is FYNNEI. The V and J ends lost 8 bases and 0 bases, in that order; junction bases with no gene match: 5. CDR3 length: 16 residues. The CDR3 protein is CASVGQGLSGANVLTF. CDR3 nucleotides: TGTGCCAGCGTGGGACAGGGCCTCTCTGGGGCCAACGTCCTGACTTTC. Full variable domain (outside the CDR3, taken from reference TRBV2 and TRBJ2-6): EPEVTQTPSHQVTQMGQEVILRCVPISNHLYFYWYRQILGQKVEFLVSFYNNEISEKSEIFDDQFSVERPDGSNFTLKIRSTKLEDSAMYFCASVGQGLSGANVLTFGAGSRLTVL.

The chain couples TRBV5-5 to TRBJ2-5; 9 bases match TRBD2. Germline lookup yields CDR1 SGHKS and CDR2 YYEKEE (reference sequence). V trimming: 3 bases; J trimming: 2 bases; junction bases outside the gene matches: 8. The CDR3 is 16 residues long. The CDR3 nucleotides are TGTGCCAGCAGCTCCAGGGGAGCGGGAGGACAAGAGACCCAGTACTTC. Translating gives CASSSRGAGGQETQYF.

The CDR3 loop is CASSLLTGVYEQYF. The CDR3 DNA reads TGTGCCAGCAGTTTACTGACAGGGGTCTACGAGCAGTACTTC. This chain links TRBV28 with TRBJ2-7; 8 nucleotides match TRBD1. The trim removed 2 bases at V and 3 bases at J, leaving 3 bases unmatched. CDR1 is MDHEN, CDR2 SYDVKM, per germline. This CDR3 is built from 14 residues.

Comment on this clonotype: One junction end does not reproduce the germline sequence, and a read error may be involved. This chain uses TRBV5-1 with TRBJ2-5, with TRBD2 as a possible D gene (6 bases). Germline V lookup: CDR1 SGHRS, CDR2 YFSETQ. CDR3 length: 14 amino acids. The CDR3 DNA reads TGCGTCAGCAGCTTGATCGGGGGAGGAGAGACCCAGTACTTC. It codes for CVSSLIGGGETQYF.

Regarding this clonotype: A much larger clone sits a single nucleotide away, making a read error possible. This rearrangement joins TRBV6-5 to TRBJ1-5; TRBD1 might be the D (6 bases). CDR3 size: 16 residues. Trimming removed 2 bases from V and 7 bases from J, with 18 bases in between. Germline-derived CDR1 and CDR2 are MNHEY and SVGAGI. CDR3 sequence (DNA): TGTGCCAGCAGTTACCCGGACGGGGGGCGCGGGCAGCCCCAGCATTTT. Protein product: CASSYPDGGRGQPQHF.

V is TRBV10-3 and J is TRBJ2-7, with 10 nucleotides matching TRBD1. Germline V CDR1 and CDR2: ENHRY, SYGVKD. There are 16 residues in the CDR3. V was pared by 2 bases and J by 6 bases, with 10 bases of the junction left unmatched. CDR3 coding DNA: TGTGCCATCAGTGAGGGGGGGGGACAGGGGCGGTCCGAGCAGTACTTC. Amino acids: CAISEGGGQGRSEQYF.

In its sample, this clonotype was seen many times. The CDR3, as DNA: TGTGCCAGCAGCTTAGACCCGGGACTCACCGGGGAGCTGTTTTTT. This gives the protein CASSLDPGLTGELFF. V and J are TRBV7-2 and TRBJ2-2; D might be TRBD2 (6 bases). Trimming left V 1 base short and J 4 bases short, with 10 bases between. CDR3 length equals 15 residues. In germline, CDR1 is SGHTA, CDR2 FQGNSA. Filled out from reference TRBV7-2 and TRBJ2-2, the complete variable domain reads GAGVSQSPSNKVTEKGKDVELRCDPISGHTALYWYRQSLGQGLEFLIYFQGNSAPDKSGLPSDRFSAERTGGSVSTLTIQRTQQEDSAVYLCASSLDPGLTGELFFGEGSRLTVL.

This chain joins TRBV11-2 and TRBJ2-7; a weak D match, TRBD2 (6 bases). Trimming left V 9 bases short and J 2 bases short, with 17 bases between. The CDR3 extends over 14 amino acids. CDR1 and CDR2 from the germline V gene are SGHAT and FQNNGV. The CDR3 sequence: CARSGGILPYEQYF. The CDR3 bases are TGTGCCAGGAGCGGCGGGATACTTCCCTACGAGCAGTACTTC.

This clonotype was found a few times. J is TRBJ2-2 and V is TRBV20-1; 7 bases map to TRBD1. V was pared by 3 bases and J by 1 base, with 2 bases of the junction left unmatched. This CDR3 contains 14 residues. Looked up from germline, CDR1 is DFQATT and CDR2 is SNEGSKA (reference sequence). The CDR3 loop reads CSARGQLNTGELFF. CDR3 nucleotide sequence: TGCAGTGCTAGGGGACAGTTGAACACCGGGGAGCTGTTTTTT.

This chain connects TRBV15 to TRBJ2-7; 7 bases fit TRBD2. The V and J ends lost 0 bases and 5 bases, in that order; junction bases with no gene match: 10. The CDR3 runs to 16 residues. CDR1 and CDR2 from the germline V gene are LNHNV and YYDKDF (reference sequence). The DNA of the CDR3 is TGTGCCACCAGCAGAGAAGGGACTACTAGGAGGAACGAGCAGTACTTC. This gives the protein CATSREGTTRRNEQYF. Supplemented by reference TRBV15 and TRBJ2-7, the full variable domain reads DAMVIQNPRYQVTQFGKPVTLSCSQTLNHNVMYWYQQKSSQAPKLLFHYYDKDFNNEADTPDNFQSRRPNTSFCFLDIRSPGLGDTAMYLCATSREGTTRRNEQYFGPGTRLTVT.

There are many counts of this clonotype. The V and J genes are TRBV2 and TRBJ1-2; D may be TRBD1 (5 bases). The V gene lost 6 bases and the J gene lost 6 bases, with 11 bases spanning the gap. Germline CDR1 SNHLY, CDR2 FYNNEI. The CDR3 covers 12 residues. CDR3 sequence: CASRVGGDGYTF. The CDR3 bases are TGTGCCAGCAGGGTCGGGGGTGATGGCTACACCTTC.

This chain connects TRBV7-3 to TRBJ1-2; TRBD1 matches at 7 bases. CDR1 is SGHTA and CDR2 is FQGTGA in the germline V gene. This CDR3 is 15 amino acids long. V trimming: 5 bases; J trimming: 3 bases; junction bases outside the gene matches: 9. The CDR3 here is CASSPYRGEDYGYTF. The CDR3 nucleotides are TGTGCCAGCAGCCCATACAGGGGAGAGGACTATGGCTACACCTTC. Together with reference TRBV7-3 and TRBJ1-2, the CDR3 gives the full variable domain: GAGVSQTPSNKVTEKGKYVELRCDPISGHTALYWYRQSLGQGPEFLIYFQGTGAADDSGLPNDRFFAVRPEGSVSTLKIQRTERGDSAVYLCASSPYRGEDYGYTFGSGTRLTVV.

Many counts were recorded for this clonotype. The chain joins TRBV7-8 to TRBJ1-5; D might be TRBD1 (5 bases). The CDR3 loop spans 18 amino acids. Trimming removed 4 bases from V and 3 bases from J, with 22 bases in between. From germline, CDR1 is SGHVS and CDR2 FQNEAQ. Here the CDR3 reads CASSSGGGDLGANQPQHF. DNA of the CDR3: TGTGCCAGCAGCTCGGGGGGGGGGGACCTTGGCGCCAATCAGCCCCAGCATTTT.

This chain joins TRBV19 and TRBJ2-1; TRBD2 aligns across 8 bases. Losses at the gene ends were 2 bases for V and 4 bases for J; bases not matched to a gene: 22. The CDR3 sequence is 21 residues long. The V gene's germline CDR1 is LNHDA and CDR2 SQIVND (reference sequence). CDR3 protein: CASSIHRGGSGTTIRYNEQFF. For the CDR3, the DNA is TGTGCCAGTAGTATACATCGAGGTGGTAGCGGGACTACAATTAGATACAATGAGCAGTTCTTC.

This clonotype came up many times. The chain carries TRBV20-1 and TRBJ2-1, with 13 bases that match TRBD2. Trimming cost V 6 bases and J 10 bases; bases outside gene matches: 9. Germline V CDR1 and CDR2: DFQATT, SNEGSKA (reference sequence). The CDR3 totals 14 residues. DNA of the CDR3: TGCAGTGCCCTCCCGGGACTAGCGGGACGGGAGCAGTTCTTC. It yields the protein CSALPGLAGREQFF.